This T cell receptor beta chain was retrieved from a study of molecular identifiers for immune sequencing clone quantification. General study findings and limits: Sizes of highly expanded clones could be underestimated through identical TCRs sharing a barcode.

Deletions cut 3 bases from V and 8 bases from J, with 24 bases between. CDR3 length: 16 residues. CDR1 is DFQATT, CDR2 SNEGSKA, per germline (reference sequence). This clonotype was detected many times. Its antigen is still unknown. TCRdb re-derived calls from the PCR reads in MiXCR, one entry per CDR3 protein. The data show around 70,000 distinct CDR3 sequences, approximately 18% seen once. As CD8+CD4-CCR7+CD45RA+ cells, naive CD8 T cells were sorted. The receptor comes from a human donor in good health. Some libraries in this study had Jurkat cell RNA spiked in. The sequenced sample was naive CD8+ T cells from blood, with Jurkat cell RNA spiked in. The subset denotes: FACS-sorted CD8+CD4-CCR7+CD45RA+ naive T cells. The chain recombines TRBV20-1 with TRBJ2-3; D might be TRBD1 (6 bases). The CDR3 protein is CSASNPPGSAQGTQYF. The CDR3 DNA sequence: TGCAGTGCTAGCAACCCTCCGGGTAGCGCACAGGGTACGCAGTATTTT.